Following are 10 T cell receptor beta chains from one sample sequenced in a study of blood T cell repertoires in COVID-19. Using immunoSEQ multiplex PCR, the repertoire was profiled, and TCRdb retains in-frame clones only, with some absent. The repertoire holds 150,000 to 250,000 clones, approximately 86% seen once, with about 2.3% in the top ten. The sample consisted of PBMCs or T cells enriched from blood (not recorded which). Receptors were obtained from a woman aged 25 to 39 who had recovered from COVID-19.

J is TRBJ1-3 and V is TRBV6-1; D is possibly TRBD1 (6 bases). The CDR3 runs to 16 residues. V was clipped by 3 bases and J by 1 base, with 13 bases between them. Germline CDR1 reads MNHNS; CDR2 reads SASEGT. CDR3 sequence (DNA): TGTGCCAGCAGTGATCTCAGGGGAAGGTCTGGAAACACCATATATTTT. As protein: CASSDLRGRSGNTIYF.

This clone appeared a few times. The rearrangement links TRBV5-8 to TRBJ1-2; D is perhaps TRBD1 (6 bases). This CDR3 region has 14 residues. The V end was cut by 4 bases, the J end by 7 bases, with 17 bases between. The V gene's germline CDR1 is SGHTS and CDR2 YDEGEE. In DNA, the CDR3 is TGTGCCAGCAGCCCACGTAGAGGGGGGGCTGGCTACACCTTC. It codes for CASSPRRGGAGYTF.

The genes are TRBV27 and TRBJ1-1; TRBD1 might be the D (5 bases). This CDR3 comprises 13 residues. Germline V gene sequence: CDR1 MNHEY, CDR2 SMNVEV (reference sequence). V gave up 5 bases and J gave up 4 bases, with 11 bases separating them. The CDR3 DNA follows: TGTGCCAGCAGTCCGACGGGGGTCACTGAAGCTTTCTTT. Amino acid sequence: CASSPTGVTEAFF.

V usage is TRBV3-1 (or the pseudogene TRBV3-2) and J usage is TRBJ2-1; 9 nucleotides agree with TRBD1. Trimming removed 0 bases from V and 5 bases from J; junction bases left unmatched: 14. CDR1 LGHDT and CDR2 YNNKEL come from the germline V gene (reference sequence). The CDR3 is 19 residues long. The CDR3 DNA sequence: TGTGCCAGCAGCCAAGAGGGACGGTGGGACAGGGAGACCCACAATGAGCAGTTCTTC. Residues: CASSQEGRWDRETHNEQFF.

The rearrangement joins TRBV6-5 to TRBJ1-2, with 9 nucleotides matching TRBD1. The CDR3 loop spans 14 amino acids. The junction had 8 bases not matched to a gene; V was cut back by 7 bases and J by 5 bases. Germline CDR1 and CDR2: MNHEY and SVGAGI. In DNA, the CDR3 is TGTGCCAGCACCGAGGGGGACAGGGCGTATGGCTACACCTTC. Amino acid sequence: CASTEGDRAYGYTF.

CDR3 sequence (DNA): TGTGCCAGTAGACCAAGCGGAAACAATGAGCAGTTCTTC. It specifies CASRPSGNNEQFF. The chain uses TRBV19 and TRBJ2-1; maybe TRBD2 (5 bases). Germline assignment: CDR1 LNHDA and CDR2 SQIVND (reference sequence). Trimming stripped 6 bases from V and 5 bases from J, with 11 bases between. This CDR3 spans 13 amino acids.

The V gene is TRBV19, the J gene TRBJ1-5, with a weak D call TRBD1 (5 bases). The germline V gene encodes CDR1 LNHDA and CDR2 SQIVND (reference sequence). This CDR3 has 13 residues. The V and J ends lost 8 bases and 3 bases respectively, with 11 bases between them. CDR3 residues: CASADSYNQPQHF. The CDR3 region has the DNA TGTGCCAGTGCTGACAGTTACAATCAGCCCCAGCATTTT.

This clone was observed a few times. The chain joins TRBV2 to TRBJ1-6; possibly TRBD1 for D (6 bases). This CDR3 spans 15 amino acids. Trimming cost V 4 bases and J 6 bases, with 13 bases left between them. Germline V gene data show CDR1 as SNHLY and CDR2 as FYNNEI. The DNA for the CDR3 is TGTGCCAGCAGTGTGGGGAGGGGGGTTAATTCACCCCTCCACTTT. Encoded protein: CASSVGRGVNSPLHF.

The V gene is TRBV19, the J gene TRBJ1-1; D remains ambiguous. Trimming removed 0 bases from V and 11 bases from J, with 7 bases in between. The CDR3 is 11 residues long. Germline V gene lookup returns CDR1 LNHDA and CDR2 SQIVND (reference sequence). CDR3 nucleotides: TGTGCCAGTAGTATAGATCTATTGGCTTTCTTT. Its translation is CASSIDLLAFF.

The rearrangement joins TRBV5-6 to TRBJ2-7; 12 nucleotides line up with TRBD2. Germline values: CDR1 SGHDT, CDR2 YYEEEE. V lost 4 bases and J lost 4; bases outside the gene matches: 9. The CDR3 loop spans 16 amino acids. The CDR3: CASSLLLGLAGYEQYF. The CDR3 DNA follows: TGTGCCAGCAGCCTGCTTCTGGGACTAGCGGGTTACGAGCAGTACTTC.